This T cell receptor beta chain emerged from a study of cytomegalovirus exposure and HLA in healthy donors. Germline V gene lookup returns CDR1 SNHLY and CDR2 FYNNEI. The CDR3 has 16 amino acids. Unmatched junction bases numbered 6, after V lost 7 bases and J lost 4 bases. The PCR contained 60 Vbeta and 13 Jbeta primers. Sequencing used immunoSEQ multiplex PCR; TCRdb keeps in-frame clones, though not all of them. The repertoire includes roughly 200,000 clones, roughly 78% of them detected once, and around 4.8% sits in the top ten. This clone was picked up a small number of times. The sample consisted of PBMCs. The source of this sequence is a woman aged 30 to 39 in good health and CMV-seropositive. The chain recombines TRBV2 with TRBJ2-2; 13 positions agree with TRBD2. CDR3 DNA sequence: TGTGCCAGCACCCAGACTAGCGGGGGGCCCACCGGGGAGCTGTTTTTT. This sequence encodes CASTQTSGGPTGELFF.